Each of the 27 T cell receptor beta chains below was sequenced from the same sample in a study of T cell responses to AZD1222 COVID-19 vaccine. Only in-frame clones appear in the TCRdb table, and some are missing; sequencing was by immunoSEQ multiplex PCR. The table lists 150,000 or so clones, roughly 91% of them singletons. This specimen was peripheral blood, taken on day 0 of AZD1222 vaccination. Receptor source: an adult in good health.

In DNA, the CDR3 is TGTGCCACCAGTGATTGGGCTAGCGGGAGTGGAGATACGCAGTATTTT. Translation gives CATSDWASGSGDTQYF. The V gene is TRBV24-1, the J gene TRBJ2-3; TRBD2 matches at 10 bases. The V gene end was trimmed by 2 bases and the J gene end by 5 bases; junction bases not matched to a gene: 6. The CDR3 extends over 16 amino acids. Germline values: CDR1 KGHDR, CDR2 SFDVKD.

The chain employs TRBV27 and TRBJ1-3; tentative D call: TRBD1 (5 bases). Trimming took 7 bases from V and 4 from J, leaving 17 bases between them. Germline CDR1 is MNHEY and CDR2 is SMNVEV (reference sequence). The CDR3 has 15 residues. CDR3 nucleotide sequence: TGTGCCAGCAAAGCCCGCCCCAGGGAGGGAAACACCATATATTTT. It codes for CASKARPREGNTIYF.

This rearrangement joins TRBV28 to TRBJ1-2; D remains ambiguous. The germline V gene encodes CDR1 MDHEN and CDR2 SYDVKM. There are 12 residues in the CDR3. Trimming stripped 6 bases from V and 1 base from J, with 6 bases between. The CDR3 reads CASSESNYGYTF. Written as DNA, the CDR3 is TGTGCCAGCAGCGAGAGTAACTATGGCTACACCTTC.

This sequence joins TRBV27 and TRBJ2-1; D unresolved. This CDR3 contains 14 residues. The V end lost 5 bases, the J end lost 8 bases, and 16 bases lay between the germline ends. CDR1 MNHEY and CDR2 SMNVEV come from the germline V gene (reference sequence). The chain's CDR3 is CASSLSRPYYEQFF. CDR3 in DNA: TGTGCCAGCAGTCTCAGTCGTCCATATTATGAGCAGTTCTTC.

This clone came up once. The CDR3 coding sequence is TGTGCCAGCACAGGGGGGGCCTACGAGCAGTACTTC. It yields the protein CASTGGAYEQYF. V usage is TRBV27 and J usage is TRBJ2-7; either TRBD1 or TRBD2 may supply D (7 bases each). With 7 bases removed from V and 2 bases from J, the gap between germline ends came to 9 bases. Germline CDR1 and CDR2: MNHEY and SMNVEV (reference sequence). This CDR3 region has 12 residues.

This clone was recorded once. The chain carries TRBV2 and TRBJ1-4; the D is unclear. Germline V lookup: CDR1 SNHLY, CDR2 FYNNEI. The V end lost 3 bases, the J end lost 6 bases, and 8 bases lay between the germline ends. The length of the CDR3 is 13 residues. The CDR3 here is CASSDRSDEKLFF. Here the CDR3 DNA reads TGTGCCAGCAGTGACAGATCCGATGAAAAACTGTTTTTT.

Only one count was recorded for this clone. The V call is TRBV28, the J call TRBJ2-7; 15 positions agree with TRBD2. The CDR3 is made up of 15 amino acids. Losses at the gene ends were 6 bases for V and 1 base for J; bases not matched to a gene: 1. Germline assignment: CDR1 MDHEN and CDR2 SYDVKM. The CDR3 protein is CASRGTSGRSYEQYF. The DNA of the CDR3 is TGTGCCAGCAGAGGGACTAGCGGGAGGTCCTACGAGCAGTACTTC.

This chain connects TRBV9 to TRBJ1-2, with D unresolved. This CDR3 has 14 residues. The V end lost 4 bases, the J end lost 0 bases, and 10 bases lay between the germline ends. Germline CDR1 and CDR2: SGDLS and YYNGEE. The CDR3 spells CASSPGSSNYGYTF. The CDR3 DNA follows: TGTGCCAGCAGCCCTGGGAGCTCTAACTATGGCTACACCTTC.

This chain connects TRBV27 to TRBJ2-1; D might be TRBD2 (5 bases). The CDR3 spans 13 residues. The germline V and J ends were trimmed by 3 bases and 4 bases, with 7 bases remaining between them. Germline CDR1 and CDR2: MNHEY and SMNVEV (reference sequence). The CDR3 loop is CASSFPGYNEQFF. In DNA form, the CDR3 reads TGTGCCAGCAGTTTCCCGGGATACAATGAGCAGTTCTTC.

The chain uses TRBV18 and TRBJ1-4; no clear D. Germline CDR1 and CDR2: KGHSH and LQKENI. The germline V and J ends were trimmed by 3 bases and 4 bases, with 9 bases remaining between them. CDR3 size: 14 residues. CDR3 nucleotide sequence: TGTGCCAGCTCACCGGGCAGAAATAATGAAAAACTGTTTTTT. As protein: CASSPGRNNEKLFF.

The chain joins TRBV15 to TRBJ1-1; D unresolved. Germline V gene sequence: CDR1 LNHNV, CDR2 YYDKDF (reference sequence). CDR3 length: 14 amino acids. Trimming took off 0 bases at V and 2 bases at J, with 7 bases between the two ends. The CDR3 sequence: CATSRDPVNTEAFF. DNA of the CDR3: TGTGCCACCAGCAGAGATCCGGTCAACACTGAAGCTTTCTTT. Full variable domain (rest looked up from reference TRBV15 and TRBJ1-1): DAMVIQNPRYQVTQFGKPVTLSCSQTLNHNVMYWYQQKSSQAPKLLFHYYDKDFNNEADTPDNFQSRRPNTSFCFLDIRSPGLGDTAMYLCATSRDPVNTEAFFGQGTRLTVV.

This clone was seen more than once but under ten times. At one end, the junction sequence differs from germline, possibly due to a read error. This sequence joins TRBV7-9 and TRBJ1-4; D not certain. CDR3 size: 16 residues. The germline V gene has CDR1 SEHNR and CDR2 FQNEAQ (reference sequence). CDR3 in DNA: TGTGCCAGCAGCTTAGGCGAGCGAAACCCAAATGAAAAACTGGTTTTT. Protein: CASSLGERNPNEKLVF.

The chain couples TRBV27 to TRBJ2-2, with D possibly TRBD1 on 5 matching bases. The CDR3 is made up of 15 amino acids. CDR1 is MNHEY and CDR2 is SMNVEV in the germline V gene (reference sequence). With 3 bases removed from V and 4 bases from J, the gap between germline ends came to 12 bases. The CDR3 bases are TGTGCCAGCAGTTTTGGGCAGGGCGGCACCGGGGAGCTGTTTTTT. This sequence encodes CASSFGQGGTGELFF.

The chain joins TRBV5-1 to TRBJ1-2; no clear D gene. From germline, CDR1 is SGHRS and CDR2 YFSETQ. V lost 0 bases and J lost 2, with 8 bases in between. This CDR3 has 14 residues. The CDR3 loop is CASSLGQNNYGYTF. CDR3 nucleotide sequence: TGCGCCAGCAGCTTGGGCCAAAACAACTATGGCTACACCTTC.

This chain connects TRBV28 to TRBJ2-2; 13 positions match TRBD2. V was pared by 6 bases and J by 0 bases, with 4 bases of the junction left unmatched. The germline V gene encodes CDR1 MDHEN and CDR2 SYDVKM. The CDR3 is 17 amino acids. The DNA of the CDR3 is TGTGCCAGCAGCGGACTAGCGGGGGCCGCGAACACCGGGGAGCTGTTTTTT. It codes for CASSGLAGAANTGELFF. The full variable domain, with the rest looked up from reference TRBV28 and TRBJ2-2, is DVKVTQSSRYLVKRTGEKVFLECVQDMDHENMFWYRQDPGLGLRLIYFSYDVKMKEKGDIPEGYSVSREKKERFSLILESASTNQTSMYLCASSGLAGAANTGELFFGEGSRLTVL.

This clone was recorded a few times. V gene TRBV13 combines with J gene TRBJ2-2; the match to TRBD2 covers 8 bases. Germline CDR1 reads PRHDT; CDR2 reads FYEKMQ (reference sequence). The junction had 11 bases not matched to a gene; V was cut back by 5 bases and J by 3 bases. The CDR3 runs 17 residues. The CDR3 sequence is CASSPGGLARDTGELFF. The CDR3 DNA reads TGTGCCAGCAGCCCGGGGGGGCTAGCTCGGGACACCGGGGAGCTGTTTTTT.

The chain is built from TRBV12-3 or TRBV12-4 and TRBJ2-6; D call uncertain. The V end was cut by 10 bases, the J end by 4 bases, with 11 bases between. The CDR3 loop spans 13 amino acids. CDR3 nucleotides: TGTGCCACCGCAGGTGAGGGGGCCAACGTCCTGACTTTC. Protein product: CATAGEGANVLTF.

The rearrangement links TRBV5-4 to TRBJ1-2; the match to TRBD1 covers 7 bases. This CDR3 region has 13 residues. J was trimmed by 5 bases and V by 6 bases; bases with no gene match: 7. Germline CDR1 and CDR2: SGHNT and YYREEE (reference sequence). The DNA of the CDR3 is TGTGCCAGCACCGCACAGGGGAGGTATGGCTACACCTTC. Amino acid sequence: CASTAQGRYGYTF.

The chain combines TRBV5-1 with TRBJ2-2, with D hard to call. The V gene lost 0 bases and the J gene lost 6 bases, with 15 bases spanning the gap. The CDR3 covers 16 residues. In germline, CDR1 is SGHRS, CDR2 YFSETQ. This CDR3 reads CASSLDPNPLAGELFF. In DNA form, the CDR3 reads TGCGCCAGCAGCTTGGATCCTAACCCGTTGGCCGGGGAGCTGTTTTTT.

The rearrangement uses TRBV7-2 and TRBJ2-3; TRBD2 agrees at 8 bases. CDR3 size: 15 residues. V was clipped by 5 bases and J by 7 bases; unmatched bases: 11. Germline V gene data show CDR1 as SGHTA and CDR2 as FQGNSA. Written as DNA, the CDR3 is TGTGCCAGCAGCAGGGGACTAGTACGTAGATATACGCAGTATTTT. It encodes CASSRGLVRRYTQYF.

J is TRBJ2-5 and V is TRBV7-8; 7 bases line up with TRBD2. The CDR3 length is 18 residues. Germline V gives CDR1 SGHVS, CDR2 FQNEAQ. The trim removed 8 bases at V and 0 bases at J, leaving 18 bases unmatched. In nucleotides, the CDR3 is TGTGCCAGCCGGAAAATGACGCGGGAGTGGGGCGACCAAGAGACCCAGTACTTC. Residues: CASRKMTREWGDQETQYF.

The genes are TRBV7-8 and TRBJ2-7, with D perhaps TRBD1 or TRBD2 (5 bases each). This CDR3 is 17 amino acids long. Germline-derived CDR1 and CDR2 are SGHVS and FQNEAQ. V was pared by 0 bases and J by 4 bases, with 19 bases between. CDR3 DNA: TGTGCCAGCAGCTTAGCGCCGGGGCCACGGTATGGGTACGAGCAGTACTTC. This codes for CASSLAPGPRYGYEQYF.

Concerning this clone itself: An end of the junction differs from the germline gene, which may be a read error. The V gene is TRBV5-1, the J gene TRBJ2-2; D gene unclear. CDR1 and CDR2 (germline): SGHRS, YFSETQ. This CDR3 is 15 amino acids long. This CDR3 reads CASSLAPSATGELFF. The DNA for the CDR3 is TGCGCCAGCAGTTTGGCACCTTCGGCCACCGGGGAGCTGTTTTTT. The full variable domain, with the rest looked up from reference TRBV5-1 and TRBJ2-2, is KAGVTQTPRYLIKTRGQQVTLSCSPISGHRSVSWYQQTPGQGLQFLFEYFSETQRNKGNFPGRFSGRQFSNSRSEMNVSTLELGDSALYLCASSLAPSATGELFFGEGSRLTVL.

The chain links TRBV2 to TRBJ1-4; D remains unclear. In germline, CDR1 is SNHLY, CDR2 FYNNEI. This CDR3 has 15 residues. V lost 1 base to trimming and J lost 5 bases, with 11 bases between them. The CDR3, as DNA: TGTGCCAGCAGTGAAGTAAGAGGTGGGAATGAAAAACTGTTTTTT. Its protein is CASSEVRGGNEKLFF.

V gene TRBV12-1 combines with J gene TRBJ1-1; whether TRBD1, the table's D call, matches the DNA was not checked. TRBV12-1 is a pseudogene segment. This CDR3 comprises 17 residues. CDR3 region: CASSSFPGQVNFTEAFF. In DNA, the CDR3 is TGTGCCAGCAGCAGTTTTCCCGGACAGGTGAATTTCACTGAAGCTTTCTTT.

The V and J genes are TRBV18 and TRBJ1-5, with TRBD1 matching 11 bases. The germline V gene encodes CDR1 KGHSH and CDR2 LQKENI. Trimming removed 6 bases from V and 6 bases from J; junction bases left unmatched: 13. The CDR3 loop spans 17 amino acids. The DNA of the CDR3 is TGTGCCAGCTCGACTGGGACAGGGGGAGTATCGGGTCAGCCCCAGCATTTT. Amino acids: CASSTGTGGVSGQPQHF.

The J gene is TRBJ1-3, the V gene TRBV30; the D gene is possibly TRBD1 (6 bases). Germline CDR1 reads GTSNPN; CDR2 reads SVGIG (reference sequence). V lost 0 bases to trimming and J lost 2 bases, with 8 bases between them. This CDR3 contains 14 residues. For the CDR3, the DNA is TGTGCCTGGAGTGTAACAGGGCCTGGAAACACCATATATTTT. This sequence encodes CAWSVTGPGNTIYF.